The T cell receptor beta chain described here comes from a study of T cell responses to AZD1222 COVID-19 vaccine. Across the study: Second-dose groups at about 4 or about 12 weeks were pooled. Study-wide points: None of the repertoires were sampled until the peak T cell response had passed. Breadth and depth of Spike-specific TCRs rose after two AZD1222 doses.

The CDR3 runs 15 residues. Germline lookup yields CDR1 LGHNA and CDR2 YNFKEQ. Trimming pared 0 bases from V and 7 bases from J, leaving 13 bases between. A note on this clone: The antigen remains unidentified.

Profiled with immunoSEQ multiplex PCR; TCRdb holds only in-frame clones, not every one. The sample shows some 66,000 clones, about 90% of them seen only once. V gene TRBV4-2 combines with J gene TRBJ1-5; D is unresolved. The receptor was isolated from an adult in good health. The sample in question was peripheral blood, obtained on day 0 of AZD1222 vaccination. The DNA of the CDR3 is TGTGCCAGCAGCCAAGATCTCCCGTCAGTCCAGCCCCAGCATTTT. Its protein is CASSQDLPSVQPQHF.